A single sample gave rise to the 32 T cell receptor beta chains below, sequenced in a study of blood T cell repertoires in COVID-19. This table comes from immunoSEQ multiplex PCR, and its TCRdb copy is limited to in-frame clones, with some not included. The data contain about 44,000 clones, 85% to 95% of them singletons. Sample: peripheral blood. These receptors were obtained from a man between 45 and 60 years old with COVID-19, enrolled during active disease.

The J gene is TRBJ2-7, the V gene TRBV2; 10 nucleotides match TRBD1. The CDR3 is made up of 13 amino acids. V lost 5 bases to trimming and J lost 6 bases; unmatched junction nucleotides: 4. CDR1 and CDR2 from the germline V gene are SNHLY and FYNNEI. CDR3 in amino acids: CASSWDRGGEQYF. As DNA, the CDR3 is TGTGCCAGCAGTTGGGACAGGGGAGGCGAGCAGTACTTC.

This rearrangement joins TRBV29-1 to TRBJ2-5, with 7 bases that match TRBD1. Germline lookup yields CDR1 SQVTM and CDR2 ANQGSEA. The CDR3 is made up of 12 amino acids. After removal of 4 bases from V and 4 bases from J, the junction contained 3 bases not matched to a gene. CDR3 residues: CSVGNRGETQYF. In DNA form, the CDR3 reads TGCAGCGTTGGTAACAGGGGAGAGACCCAGTACTTC.

The J gene is TRBJ2-1, the V gene TRBV18; 7 bases are shared with TRBD1. Germline trimming cut 0 bases from V and 10 bases from J; bases unmatched to any gene: 0. The CDR3 is 12 amino acids. Germline V gene sequence: CDR1 KGHSH, CDR2 LQKENI. CDR3 DNA: TGTGCCAGCTCACCACCGGGACAGGAGCAGTTCTTC. This codes for CASSPPGQEQFF.

The chain recombines TRBV3-1 (or the pseudogene TRBV3-2) with TRBJ2-7; 8 bases map to TRBD2. V dropped 1 base and J dropped 6; count of bases not matched to a gene: 8. CDR1 LGHDT and CDR2 YNNKEL come from the germline V gene (reference sequence). CDR3 length equals 15 residues. CDR3 amino acids: CASSQVGLGTGEQYF. CDR3 nucleotide sequence: TGTGCCAGCAGCCAAGTGGGACTAGGGACGGGCGAGCAGTACTTC.

The V gene is TRBV7-9, the J gene TRBJ1-5, with TRBD1 as a possible D gene (6 bases). The CDR3 runs to 14 residues. Looked up from germline, CDR1 is SEHNR and CDR2 is FQNEAQ (reference sequence). Trimming removed 3 bases from V and 6 bases from J, with 12 bases in between. In nucleotides, the CDR3 is TGTGCCAGCAGCTTGGCAGGGGCGGGTCAGCCCCAGCATTTT. It is translated as CASSLAGAGQPQHF.

The chain is built from TRBV4-1 and TRBJ1-2; D not resolved. CDR3 size: 13 residues. CDR1 and CDR2 (germline): MGHRA, YSYEKL. V shed 3 bases and J shed 1 base, with 6 bases lying between them. CDR3 nucleotide sequence: TGCGCCAGCAGCCAGACTAGTAACTATGGCTACACCTTC. Translating it yields CASSQTSNYGYTF.

This clone has just one count. This chain connects TRBV7-3 to TRBJ2-3, with D maybe TRBD2 (6 bases). CDR3 length equals 15 residues. Germline V gives CDR1 SGHTA, CDR2 FQGTGA. V gave up 0 bases and J gave up 4 bases, with 11 bases separating them. The chain's CDR3 is CASSLTGGEADTQYF. In DNA form, the CDR3 reads TGTGCCAGCAGCTTAACGGGGGGAGAAGCAGATACGCAGTATTTT.

This chain uses TRBV5-1 with TRBJ1-1, with D uncertain. V lost 0 bases and J lost 6, with 12 bases in between. Germline V CDR1 and CDR2: SGHRS, YFSETQ. The CDR3 spans 14 residues. In DNA form, the CDR3 reads TGCGCCAGCAGCTTGGCCGCGGGGTCCTCTGAAGCTTTCTTT. Translating it yields CASSLAAGSSEAFF.

This chain joins TRBV30 and TRBJ2-3; 7 positions agree with TRBD2. This CDR3 spans 14 amino acids. Germline V gene data show CDR1 as GTSNPN and CDR2 as SVGIG (reference sequence). Losses at the gene ends were 1 base for V and 5 bases for J; bases not matched to a gene: 6. CDR3 protein: CAWSGLAEVDTQYF. The CDR3 nucleotides are TGTGCCTGGAGTGGCCTAGCGGAAGTAGATACGCAGTATTTT. Based on the CDR3 plus reference TRBV30 and TRBJ2-3, the full variable domain is SQTIHQWPATLVQPVGSPLSLECTVEGTSNPNLYWYRQAAGRGLQLLFYSVGIGQISSEVPQNLSASRPQDRQFILSSKKLLLSDSGFYLCAWSGLAEVDTQYFGPGTRLTVL.

The chain has TRBV5-1 and TRBJ1-1, with unresolved D. The germline CDR1 and CDR2 sequences are SGHRS and YFSETQ. The CDR3 spans 13 residues. V was pared by 2 bases and J by 6 bases, with 11 bases between. CDR3 amino acids: CASSFEGNAEAFF. DNA for the CDR3: TGCGCCAGCAGCTTCGAGGGAAACGCTGAAGCTTTCTTT.

The chain uses TRBV6-5 and TRBJ1-2; 9 bases match TRBD1. The CDR3 length is 14 residues. The germline CDR1 and CDR2 sequences are MNHEY and SVGAGI. Losses at the gene ends were 11 bases for V and 6 bases for J; bases not matched to a gene: 13. The CDR3 reads CAVRQGGDFDGYTF. The CDR3 DNA reads TGTGCCGTTAGACAGGGGGGCGATTTTGATGGCTACACCTTC.

This clone has a single count. The rearrangement joins TRBV5-1 to TRBJ1-1; 7 bases match TRBD1. In germline, CDR1 is SGHRS, CDR2 YFSETQ. V trimming: 4 bases; J trimming: 3 bases; junction bases outside the gene matches: 9. This CDR3 comprises 15 residues. The DNA for the CDR3 is TGCGCCAGCAGCCCCGGGGACAGATTATACACTGAAGCTTTCTTT. Translation: CASSPGDRLYTEAFF.

The chain employs TRBV30 and TRBJ1-6; no clear D. V was shortened by 5 bases and J by 4 bases, with 12 bases between the two germline ends. Per germline, CDR1 GTSNPN and CDR2 SVGIG (reference sequence). The CDR3 is 14 amino acids. The chain's CDR3 is CAWGTGSYNSPLHF. CDR3 coding DNA: TGTGCCTGGGGCACCGGGTCATATAATTCACCCCTCCACTTT.

This clone appeared a single time. This chain connects TRBV14 to TRBJ1-1, with D unclear. The germline V gene encodes CDR1 SGHDN and CDR2 FVKESK. Trimming removed 1 base at V and 0 bases at J, with 3 bases between. The CDR3 is made up of 13 amino acids. CDR3 sequence: CASSQVMNTEAFF. The CDR3 DNA follows: TGTGCCAGCAGCCAAGTAATGAACACTGAAGCTTTCTTT.

This clone was counted a single time. This CDR3 is CASSRRFGTSNTGELFF. The CDR3 coding sequence is TGTGCCAGTAGTAGACGGTTCGGGACTAGTAACACCGGGGAGCTGTTTTTT. V is TRBV19 and J is TRBJ2-2, with 8 bases fitting TRBD2. Looked up from germline, CDR1 is LNHDA and CDR2 is SQIVND (reference sequence). Trimming removed 4 bases from V and 2 bases from J; junction bases left unmatched: 9. There are 17 residues in the CDR3.

This clone was detected once. The chain carries TRBV3-1 (or the pseudogene TRBV3-2) and TRBJ2-7; weak D call: TRBD1 (5 bases). Trimming cost V 4 bases and J 3 bases, with 7 bases left between them. From germline, CDR1 is LGHDT and CDR2 YNNKEL (reference sequence). CDR3 size: 12 residues. In DNA, the CDR3 is TGTGCCAGCAGCCCCACAGGCTACGAGCAGTACTTC. This gives the protein CASSPTGYEQYF.

The V gene is TRBV5-6, the J gene TRBJ2-1, with 7 bases fitting TRBD1. Germline CDR1 SGHDT, CDR2 YYEEEE. The V gene end was trimmed by 6 bases and the J gene end by 12 bases; junction bases not matched to a gene: 12. The CDR3 extends over 13 amino acids. The CDR3 region has the DNA TGTGCCAGCACCCATGACAGGGTAATAGGGCAGTTCTTC. This translates into CASTHDRVIGQFF.

J is TRBJ1-4 and V is TRBV27; D ambiguous. Germline lookup yields CDR1 MNHEY and CDR2 SMNVEV (reference sequence). Trimming took 5 bases from V and 8 from J, leaving 12 bases between them. The CDR3 sequence is 13 residues long. The CDR3 coding sequence is TGTGCCAGCAGTCCCCTTCTTGGCGAAAAACTGTTTTTT. This sequence encodes CASSPLLGEKLFF.

The CDR3 protein is CASTNGGGTDTQYF. As DNA, the CDR3 is TGTGCCAGCACCAATGGGGGGGGTACAGATACGCAGTATTTT. J is TRBJ2-3 and V is TRBV25-1, with 7 nucleotides matching TRBD2. The CDR3 runs to 14 residues. Trimming took 7 bases from V and 3 from J; bases not matched to a gene: 7. Germline-derived CDR1 and CDR2 are MGHDK and SYGVNS.

The V call is TRBV3-1 (or the pseudogene TRBV3-2), the J call TRBJ1-1, with a weak D call TRBD1 (5 bases). Trimming removed 1 base from V and 3 bases from J, with 15 bases in between. CDR3 length: 16 amino acids. Germline V gene lookup returns CDR1 LGHDT and CDR2 YNNKEL (reference sequence). The CDR3 coding sequence is TGTGCCAGCAGCCAAGTTGGTGGCAGGGTAGACACTGAAGCTTTCTTT. Encoded protein: CASSQVGGRVDTEAFF.

The chain uses TRBV7-2 and TRBJ1-3; D perhaps matches TRBD1 (5 bases). The CDR3 loop spans 14 amino acids. Germline V lookup: CDR1 SGHTA, CDR2 FQGNSA. Trimming shortened V by 0 bases and J by 2 bases, and 5 bases separated the two germline ends. CDR3 region: CASSLAGAGNTIYF. CDR3 DNA sequence: TGTGCCAGCAGCTTAGCAGGGGCTGGAAACACCATATATTTT.

The chain couples TRBV9 to TRBJ1-6; possibly TRBD1 for D (5 bases). Trimming left V 7 bases short and J 9 bases short, with 14 bases between. The CDR3 consists of 13 residues. Per the germline V gene, CDR1 is SGDLS and CDR2 is YYNGEE. CDR3 protein: CASGMNRGSPLHF. The CDR3 DNA is TGTGCCAGCGGTATGAATAGGGGTTCACCCCTCCACTTT.

V and J are TRBV27 and TRBJ2-1; 8 nucleotides match TRBD2. Germline values: CDR1 MNHEY, CDR2 SMNVEV (reference sequence). J gave up 3 bases and V 3 bases, and 1 base lay outside the gene matches. This CDR3 contains 14 residues. CDR3 sequence: CASSLSGSYNEQFF. The CDR3 nucleotides read TGTGCCAGCAGTTTGAGCGGGAGCTACAATGAGCAGTTCTTC.

The genes are TRBV3-1 (or the pseudogene TRBV3-2) and TRBJ2-5, with TRBD1 as a possible D gene (5 bases). The germline gives CDR1 LGHDT, CDR2 YNNKEL (reference sequence). The CDR3 runs to 14 residues. V dropped 4 bases and J dropped 2 bases, with 11 bases sitting between them. The chain's CDR3 is CASSPKQVQETQYF. The CDR3 nucleotides read TGTGCCAGCAGCCCCAAACAGGTTCAAGAGACCCAGTACTTC.

The rearrangement joins TRBV5-1 to TRBJ2-4; 9 bases are a match to TRBD2. Germline V gene sequence: CDR1 SGHRS, CDR2 YFSETQ. CDR3 length equals 16 residues. After removal of 8 bases from V and 7 bases from J, the junction contained 16 bases not matched to a gene. CDR3 bases: TGCGCCAGTTCCGGGGCTAGCGGGATGAGGGGGAACATTCAGTACTTC. Protein product: CASSGASGMRGNIQYF.

This chain links TRBV11-3 with TRBJ2-3; 13 nucleotides match TRBD2. Per germline, CDR1 SGHNT and CDR2 YENEEA. CDR3 size: 19 residues. The J segment lost 2 bases and the V segment lost 5 bases, leaving 13 bases of the junction unmatched. The CDR3 nucleotides read TGTGCCAGCAGCACAGGACTAGCGGGAGTAGTCGGTTCCACAGATACGCAGTATTTT. It codes for CASSTGLAGVVGSTDTQYF.

This chain uses TRBV7-2 with TRBJ1-5; 7 nucleotides agree with TRBD1. The CDR3 consists of 16 residues. Germline-derived CDR1 and CDR2 are SGHTA and FQGNSA. J lost 2 bases, V lost 1 base, and 5 bases had no gene match. The CDR3 DNA reads as TGTGCCAGCAGCTTAGAGGGGGCGTATGGCAATCAGCCCCAGCATTTT. The encoded protein is CASSLEGAYGNQPQHF.

V is TRBV3-1 (or the pseudogene TRBV3-2) and J is TRBJ2-5; 8 bases line up with TRBD2. The trim removed 0 bases at V and 6 bases at J, leaving 6 bases unmatched. There are 15 residues in the CDR3. Germline V lookup: CDR1 LGHDT, CDR2 YNNKEL (reference sequence). The CDR3 sequence: CASSQDASGRKTQYF. CDR3 bases: TGTGCCAGCAGCCAAGATGCCAGCGGGAGAAAGACCCAGTACTTC.

This chain connects TRBV4-1 to TRBJ1-5, with a weak D call TRBD1 (5 bases). V was clipped by 2 bases and J by 0 bases, with 11 bases between them. Per the germline V gene, CDR1 is MGHRA and CDR2 is YSYEKL. The CDR3 loop spans 16 amino acids. CDR3 protein: CASSQLGTGSNQPQHF. The DNA for the CDR3 is TGCGCCAGCAGCCAACTAGGAACAGGTAGCAATCAGCCCCAGCATTTT.

This clone was recorded once. This rearrangement joins TRBV24-1 to TRBJ2-3, with 8 bases that match TRBD1. V trimming: 3 bases; J trimming: 2 bases; junction bases outside the gene matches: 6. From germline, CDR1 is KGHDR and CDR2 SFDVKD. The CDR3 runs 16 residues. The CDR3 sequence: CATSDRNRGDTDTQYF. In nucleotides, the CDR3 is TGTGCCACCAGTGATCGGAACAGGGGGGACACAGATACGCAGTATTTT.

J is TRBJ1-2 and V is TRBV27; 8 bases fit TRBD1. Germline assignment: CDR1 MNHEY and CDR2 SMNVEV (reference sequence). The CDR3 totals 15 residues. J lost 3 bases, V lost 4 bases, and 7 bases had no gene match. The CDR3 here is CASSSSTGVDYGYTF. The CDR3 coding sequence is TGTGCCAGCAGTTCCTCGACAGGGGTTGACTATGGCTACACCTTC.

The rearrangement links TRBV28 to TRBJ2-1; 12 nucleotides agree with TRBD1. Unmatched junction bases numbered 14, after V lost 1 base and J lost 4 bases. This CDR3 contains 20 residues. Germline V gene data show CDR1 as MDHEN and CDR2 as SYDVKM. This CDR3 is CASSLYWGQGARKGYNEQFF. CDR3 nucleotides: TGTGCCAGCAGTTTATATTGGGGACAGGGGGCGCGGAAGGGTTACAATGAGCAGTTCTTC.